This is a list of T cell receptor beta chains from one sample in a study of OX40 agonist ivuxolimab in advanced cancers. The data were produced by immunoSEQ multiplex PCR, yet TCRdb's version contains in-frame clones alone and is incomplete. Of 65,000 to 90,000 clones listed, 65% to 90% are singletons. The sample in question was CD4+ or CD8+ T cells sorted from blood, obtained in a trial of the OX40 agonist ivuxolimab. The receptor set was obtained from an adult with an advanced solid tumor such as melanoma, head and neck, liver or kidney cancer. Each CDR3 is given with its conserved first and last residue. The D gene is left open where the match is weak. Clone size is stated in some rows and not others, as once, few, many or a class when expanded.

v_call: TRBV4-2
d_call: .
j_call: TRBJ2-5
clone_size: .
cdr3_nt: TGTGCCAGCAGCCAAGTAGGCGGGACAGCGCAAGAGACCCAGTACTTC
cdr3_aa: CASSQVGGTAQETQYF

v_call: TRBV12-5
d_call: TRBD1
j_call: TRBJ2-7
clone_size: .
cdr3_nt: TGTGCTAGTGGGGACAGGACGTCCCGAATACCGTACTTC
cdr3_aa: CASGDRTSRIPYF

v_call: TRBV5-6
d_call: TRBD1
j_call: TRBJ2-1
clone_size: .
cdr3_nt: TGTGCCAGCAGCGGGAGGACAGGGATCTCCTACAATGAGCAGTTCTTC
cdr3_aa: CASSGRTGISYNEQFF

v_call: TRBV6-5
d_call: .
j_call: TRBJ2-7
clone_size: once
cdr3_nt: TGTGCCAGCAGCCCGGGTATAGGTCGGGAGCAGTACTTC
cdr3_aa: CASSPGIGREQYF

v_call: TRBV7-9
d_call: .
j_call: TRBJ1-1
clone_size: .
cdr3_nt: TGTGCCAGCAGTTCGGGACAAGAGAACACTGAAGCTTTCTTT
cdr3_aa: CASSSGQENTEAFF

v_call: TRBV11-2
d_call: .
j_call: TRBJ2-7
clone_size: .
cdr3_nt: TGTGCCAGCACCGGAGGGAATTCCTACGAGCAGTACTTC
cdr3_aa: CASTGGNSYEQYF

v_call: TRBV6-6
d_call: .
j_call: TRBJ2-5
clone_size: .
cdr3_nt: TGTGCCAGCAGACCCGGTATTCGGACCCAGTACTTC
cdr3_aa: CASRPGIRTQYF

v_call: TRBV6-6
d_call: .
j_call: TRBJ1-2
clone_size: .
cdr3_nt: TGTGCCAGCAGTCCCACTCAGGATGGCTACACCTTC
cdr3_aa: CASSPTQDGYTF

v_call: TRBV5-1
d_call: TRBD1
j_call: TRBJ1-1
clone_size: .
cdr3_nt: TGCGCCAGCAGCTGGGGACAGGGGGCGATGAACACTGAAGCTTTCTTT
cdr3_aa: CASSWGQGAMNTEAFF

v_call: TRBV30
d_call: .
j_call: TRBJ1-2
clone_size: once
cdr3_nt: TGTGCCTGGAGTACAAGGACAGAGGGAGGCTACACCTTC
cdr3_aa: CAWSTRTEGGYTF

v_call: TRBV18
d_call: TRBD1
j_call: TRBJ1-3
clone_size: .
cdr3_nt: TGTGCCAGCTCACGCGCCGGGACAGCAATCTCTGGAAACACCATATATTTT
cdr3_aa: CASSRAGTAISGNTIYF

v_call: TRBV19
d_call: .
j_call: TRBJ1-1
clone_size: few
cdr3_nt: TGTGCCAGTAGGACAGCGAACACTGAAGCTTTCTTT
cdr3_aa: CASRTANTEAFF

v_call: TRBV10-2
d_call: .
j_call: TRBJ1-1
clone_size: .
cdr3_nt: TGCGCCAGCAGTAAGAAGGGCACGGGCGACACTGAAGCTTTCTTT
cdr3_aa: CASSKKGTGDTEAFF

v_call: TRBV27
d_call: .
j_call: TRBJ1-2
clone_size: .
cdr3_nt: TGTGCCAGCAAGGGGCAAGGGAACTATGGCTACACCTTC
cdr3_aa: CASKGQGNYGYTF

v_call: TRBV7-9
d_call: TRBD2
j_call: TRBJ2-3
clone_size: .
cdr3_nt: TGTGCCAGCAGCTCGGCGTACGGGGGGGCTGGAGATACGCAGTATTTT
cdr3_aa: CASSSAYGGAGDTQYF

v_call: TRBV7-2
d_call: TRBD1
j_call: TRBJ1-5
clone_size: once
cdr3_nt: TGTGCCAGCAGCTCCAGAGGGGACAGCCATCAGCCCCAGCATTTT
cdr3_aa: CASSSRGDSHQPQHF

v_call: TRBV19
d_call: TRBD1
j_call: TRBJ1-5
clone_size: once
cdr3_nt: TGTGCCAGTAGTAGGGTGAGTCAGGGGGAATGGGGAAATCAGCCCCAGCGTTTT
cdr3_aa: CASSRVSQGEWGNQPQRF